Listed below are T cell receptor beta chains from one sample, sequenced in a study of T cell responses to AZD1222 COVID-19 vaccine. Produced via immunoSEQ multiplex PCR; TCRdb's table is partial and in-frame only. Seen here are about 50,000 clones, about 74% observed once, and the top ten hold 6.6%. The material was peripheral blood, obtained on day 0 of AZD1222 vaccination. These receptors were taken from an adult in good health. Both conserved end residues are trimmed from each CDR3. The order of the fields is D gene, V gene, CDR3 protein. A D gene is named only where the DNA matches it firmly.

D gene: -
V gene: TRBV20-1
CDR3 protein: SASYGDYGYT

D gene: -
V gene: TRBV7-8
CDR3 protein: ASSLGGITEAF

D gene: -
V gene: TRBV7-9
CDR3 protein: ASSRESYGYT

D gene: TRBD1
V gene: TRBV3-1/TRBV3-2
CDR3 protein: ASSQQTGGSPLH

D gene: -
V gene: TRBV11-2
CDR3 protein: ASSLLQRAGANVLT

D gene: TRBD1
V gene: TRBV19
CDR3 protein: ASSAGQGAYGYT

D gene: TRBD1
V gene: TRBV25-1
CDR3 protein: ASSDSQGGNQPQH

D gene: TRBD1
V gene: TRBV6-5
CDR3 protein: ASRGGQTGDTEAF

D gene: -
V gene: TRBV19
CDR3 protein: ASKRGGQPQH

D gene: -
V gene: TRBV7-9
CDR3 protein: ASSGRGGSNTEAF

D gene: -
V gene: TRBV2
CDR3 protein: ASSELGLYNEQF

D gene: -
V gene: TRBV6-4
CDR3 protein: ASSEEGNQPQH

D gene: TRBD1
V gene: TRBV5-1
CDR3 protein: ASSRQGLQNTGELF

D gene: TRBD1
V gene: TRBV5-4
CDR3 protein: ASSPGTGTSYGYT

D gene: -
V gene: TRBV21-1
CDR3 protein: ASTLVSRELSSYNEQF

D gene: -
V gene: TRBV6-2/TRBV6-3
CDR3 protein: ASSYGVAEAF

D gene: TRBD1
V gene: TRBV6-6
CDR3 protein: ASRQGYFTEAF

D gene: -
V gene: TRBV23-1
CDR3 protein: ASSLGWNTEAF

D gene: -
V gene: TRBV30
CDR3 protein: AWSWAGVFNEQF

D gene: -
V gene: TRBV7-2
CDR3 protein: ASSLRRGSDTEAF

D gene: -
V gene: TRBV19
CDR3 protein: ASSWTRTEKLF

D gene: -
V gene: TRBV4-1
CDR3 protein: ASSTLSGPRGNEQF

D gene: TRBD2
V gene: TRBV30
CDR3 protein: AWSQPGLARYEQF